These 11 T cell receptor beta chains came from one sample sequenced in a study of identical twins. TCRdb independently ran MiXCR on the 5' RACE reads; one entry per CDR3 protein. The table shows about 1.7 million distinct CDR3 sequences, with about 30% occurring only once. The sequenced sample consisted of cord blood. These receptor sequences come from a newborn girl in good health.

The chain is built from TRBV9 and TRBJ1-1, with a tentative D call TRBD1 (5 bases). The ends were cut back, 1 base at V and 1 base at J, with 14 bases in the middle. Germline V gene data show CDR1 as SGDLS and CDR2 as YYNGEE. The CDR3 spans 16 residues. Written as DNA, the CDR3 is TGTGCCAGCAGCGTACTTCGACAGAGGGGGAACACTGAAGCTTTCTTT. Its protein product is CASSVLRQRGNTEAFF.

This clonotype has more than one count but fewer than ten. This chain links TRBV27 with TRBJ1-2; D not certain. In germline, CDR1 is MNHEY, CDR2 SMNVEV (reference sequence). Trimming left V 0 bases short and J 8 bases short, with 16 bases between. The CDR3 runs to 15 residues. Written as DNA, the CDR3 is TGTGCCAGCAGTTTATCGGCGATGACTCCCCTGGGCTACACCTTC. It encodes CASSLSAMTPLGYTF.

The table lists this clonotype with a few counts. The chain is built from TRBV11-2 and TRBJ2-3; either TRBD1 or TRBD2 may supply D (5 bases each). V gave up 6 bases and J gave up 0 bases, with 10 bases separating them. CDR3 length: 14 amino acids. Germline V gene data show CDR1 as SGHAT and CDR2 as FQNNGV. The CDR3 here is CASRRDQSTDTQYF. For the CDR3, the DNA is TGTGCCAGCAGACGGGACCAGAGCACAGATACGCAGTATTTT. The whole variable domain, filled in from reference TRBV11-2 and TRBJ2-3, reads EAGVAQSPRYKIIEKRQSVAFWCNPISGHATLYWYQQILGQGPKLLIQFQNNGVVDDSQLPKDRFSAERLKGVDSTLKIQPAKLEDSAVYLCASRRDQSTDTQYFGPGTRLTVL.

There are many counts of this clonotype. This sequence joins TRBV4-1 and TRBJ2-5, with no clear D. Deletions cut 0 bases from V and 3 bases from J, with 5 bases between. CDR3 length: 13 amino acids. The germline V gene has CDR1 MGHRA and CDR2 YSYEKL. The CDR3 loop reads CASSQDSEETQYF. In nucleotides, the CDR3 is TGCGCCAGCAGCCAAGACTCAGAAGAGACCCAGTACTTC.

The rearrangement links TRBV20-1 to TRBJ1-4; 12 bases match TRBD1. The CDR3 has 16 amino acids. The J segment lost 7 bases and the V segment lost 5 bases, leaving 11 bases of the junction unmatched. Germline loops: CDR1 DFQATT, CDR2 SNEGSKA (reference sequence). The CDR3 spells CSAQSPGQGAVEKLFF. CDR3 nucleotides: TGCAGTGCTCAGTCTCCGGGACAGGGGGCAGTTGAAAAACTGTTTTTT.

This chain joins TRBV19 and TRBJ1-1; 8 bases agree with TRBD1. Losses at the gene ends were 7 bases for V and 1 base for J; bases not matched to a gene: 8. CDR3 length: 15 amino acids. From germline, CDR1 is LNHDA and CDR2 SQIVND (reference sequence). The CDR3 region has the DNA TGTGCCAGTATTTGGCAGGGGGCAGGGAACACTGAAGCTTTCTTT. It is translated as CASIWQGAGNTEAFF.

There are many counts of this clonotype. This rearrangement joins TRBV29-1 to TRBJ2-7; 8 bases are a match to TRBD2. The CDR3 is 14 amino acids. In germline, CDR1 is SQVTM, CDR2 ANQGSEA. Trimming took 4 bases from V and 2 from J; bases not matched to a gene: 7. CDR3 DNA sequence: TGCAGCGTTGTTCTCACTAGCGGAACCTACGAGCAGTACTTC. This encodes CSVVLTSGTYEQYF.

This clonotype has more than one count but fewer than ten. This chain connects TRBV7-8 to TRBJ2-2; D might be TRBD1 (7 bases). CDR3 length equals 14 residues. Trimming removed 5 bases at V and 6 bases at J, with 13 bases between. Germline V gives CDR1 SGHVS, CDR2 FQNEAQ. The CDR3 sequence: CASSPFRGAGELFF. The DNA of the CDR3 is TGTGCCAGCAGCCCATTCAGGGGGGCCGGGGAGCTGTTTTTT.

This clonotype was seen more than once but under ten times. The chain joins TRBV25-1 to TRBJ1-3, with unresolved D. The CDR3 extends over 15 amino acids. V gave up 4 bases and J gave up 3 bases, with 13 bases separating them. Looked up from germline, CDR1 is MGHDK and CDR2 is SYGVNS. The CDR3 sequence is CASSALIGGGNTIYF. The CDR3 region has the DNA TGTGCCAGCAGTGCCCTCATCGGAGGTGGAAACACCATATATTTT. The complete variable domain, with remaining parts taken from reference TRBV25-1 and TRBJ1-3, reads EADIYQTPRYLVIGTGKKITLECSQTMGHDKMYWYQQDPGMELHLIHYSYGVNSTEKGDLSSESTVSRIRTEHFPLTLESARPSHTSQYLCASSALIGGGNTIYFGEGSWLTVV.

This chain uses TRBV28 with TRBJ1-5; weak D call: TRBD1 (6 bases). Looked up from germline, CDR1 is MDHEN and CDR2 is SYDVKM. This CDR3 is 15 amino acids long. Trimming took 2 bases from V and 7 from J, leaving 15 bases between them. CDR3 bases: TGTGCCAGCAGTTTAGAGGCCAGGGGACACCAGCCCCAGCATTTT. Translating it yields CASSLEARGHQPQHF.

On this clonotype itself: Possible read error: a much larger clone is one base away. This sequence joins TRBV6-1 and TRBJ2-5; possibly TRBD2 for D (6 bases). The ends were cut back, 6 bases at V and 11 bases at J, with 19 bases in the middle. CDR3 length: 13 amino acids. Germline-derived CDR1 and CDR2 are MNHNS and SASEGT. CDR3 in DNA: TGTGCCAGCAGACTCACTAGCCTTGGAGAGCAGTACTTC. Encoded protein: CASRLTSLGEQYF.